The next 28 T cell receptor beta chains were all read from a single sample in a study of T cell responses to AZD1222 COVID-19 vaccine. Sequencing used immunoSEQ multiplex PCR; TCRdb keeps in-frame clones, though not all of them. The table lists about 130,000 clones, over 85% of them singletons. Material: peripheral blood, obtained on day 0 of AZD1222 vaccination. These receptors all come from an adult in good health.

This sequence joins TRBV30 and TRBJ1-5; D is ambiguous. V lost 0 bases and J lost 0, with 9 bases in between. CDR3 length: 15 amino acids. Germline CDR1 and CDR2: GTSNPN and SVGIG (reference sequence). The CDR3 DNA reads TGTGCCTGGAGTGTACTCGGATATAGCAATCAGCCCCAGCATTTT. It specifies CAWSVLGYSNQPQHF.

The CDR3 here is CASIFRGRLYNEQFF. CDR3 DNA: TGTGCCAGCATATTCCGCGGGAGGCTCTACAATGAGCAGTTCTTC. V is TRBV2 and J is TRBJ2-1, with TRBD2 identical over 8 bases. CDR3 length equals 15 residues. Looked up from germline, CDR1 is SNHLY and CDR2 is FYNNEI. J gave up 3 bases and V 7 bases, and 8 bases lay outside the gene matches.

The V and J genes are TRBV4-2 and TRBJ1-4; 9 nucleotides agree with TRBD1. The CDR3 loop spans 15 amino acids. The J segment lost 11 bases and the V segment lost 4 bases, leaving 11 bases of the junction unmatched. The germline gives CDR1 LGHNA, CDR2 YNFKEQ. The CDR3, as DNA: TGTGCCAGCAGCCCACTGGGACAGGGACTCGAGAAACTGTTTTTT. This sequence encodes CASSPLGQGLEKLFF.

The V call is TRBV19, the J call TRBJ1-5; 9 bases line up with TRBD1. The CDR3 sequence is 14 residues long. V lost 3 bases and J lost 5; bases outside the gene matches: 2. Germline V lookup: CDR1 LNHDA, CDR2 SQIVND (reference sequence). CDR3 sequence (DNA): TGTGCCAGTAGTATGGGGACAGGGTATCAGCCCCAGCATTTT. This gives the protein CASSMGTGYQPQHF.

This clone occurred once. This chain connects TRBV6-5 to TRBJ1-1; D remains unclear. Trimming removed 2 bases at V and 10 bases at J, with 14 bases between. Germline CDR1 reads MNHEY; CDR2 reads SVGAGI. This CDR3 is built from 13 residues. In DNA, the CDR3 is TGTGCCAGCAGTTACCAAAGCAAAGGTGGAGCTTTCTTT. It translates to CASSYQSKGGAFF.

The chain combines TRBV11-2 with TRBJ2-3; 10 bases are shared with TRBD1. CDR3 length: 17 residues. Germline V lookup: CDR1 SGHAT, CDR2 FQNNGV. V was clipped by 0 bases and J by 4 bases; unmatched bases: 7. In DNA form, the CDR3 reads TGTGCCAGCAGCTTAGACCGGGACAGGGGTGGCGCAGATACGCAGTATTTT. This gives the protein CASSLDRDRGGADTQYF.

The chain carries TRBV5-5 and TRBJ1-5; D remains ambiguous. CDR3 length equals 14 residues. Looked up from germline, CDR1 is SGHKS and CDR2 is YYEKEE (reference sequence). Trimming shortened V by 0 bases and J by 1 base, and 5 bases separated the two germline ends. CDR3: CASSLGLSNQPQHF. DNA of the CDR3: TGTGCCAGCAGCTTGGGGTTGAGCAATCAGCCCCAGCATTTT.

V is TRBV2 and J is TRBJ2-6; 8 bases match TRBD1. The length of the CDR3 is 17 residues. V gave up 5 bases and J gave up 4 bases; unmatched junction bases: 10. Per germline, CDR1 SNHLY and CDR2 FYNNEI. As DNA, the CDR3 is TGTGCCAGCAGTAGGCAGGGGGCAGAAGGAGGGGCCAACGTCCTGACTTTC. Translated, it gives CASSRQGAEGGANVLTF.

The chain uses TRBV7-2 and TRBJ1-2; 9 bases align to TRBD1. The germline V gene has CDR1 SGHTA and CDR2 FQGNSA. Trimming cost V 5 bases and J 0 bases; bases outside gene matches: 10. This CDR3 region has 17 residues. CDR3 sequence: CASSPPGQGFSNYGYTF. The CDR3 nucleotides read TGTGCCAGCAGCCCCCCGGGACAGGGATTTTCTAACTATGGCTACACCTTC.

V is TRBV28 and J is TRBJ1-5; TRBD1 might be the D (5 bases). CDR1 and CDR2 (germline): MDHEN, SYDVKM. The length of the CDR3 is 14 residues. Trimming pared 6 bases from V and 1 base from J, leaving 10 bases between. The CDR3 loop is CASRPGPSNQPQHF. The CDR3 bases are TGTGCCAGCAGACCGGGACCGAGCAATCAGCCCCAGCATTTT.

The J gene is TRBJ2-3, the V gene TRBV11-2, with 7 bases identical to TRBD1. The CDR3 is 16 residues long. Trimming removed 0 bases from V and 1 base from J; junction bases left unmatched: 4. Germline V gives CDR1 SGHAT, CDR2 FQNNGV. CDR3 in DNA: TGTGCCAGCAGCTTAGATCTCGACAGGGGCACAGATACGCAGTATTTT. This sequence encodes CASSLDLDRGTDTQYF.

The chain employs TRBV28 and TRBJ1-5, with 8 bases identical to TRBD1. The CDR3 is 15 amino acids. Germline CDR1 MDHEN, CDR2 SYDVKM. With 7 bases clipped from V and 4 bases from J, the junction kept 9 bases outside the gene matches. This CDR3 reads CASMPTGGFNQPQHF. CDR3 in DNA: TGTGCCAGCATGCCCACAGGGGGGTTTAATCAGCCCCAGCATTTT.

The gene calls are TRBV28 and TRBJ2-3, with D perhaps matching TRBD1 or TRBD2 (5 bases each). The germline gives CDR1 MDHEN, CDR2 SYDVKM. The CDR3 loop spans 15 amino acids. With 4 bases removed from V and 4 bases from J, the gap between germline ends came to 15 bases. In DNA, the CDR3 is TGTGCCAGCAGTTCCCCAGGGACGGGCGCAGATACGCAGTATTTT. It codes for CASSSPGTGADTQYF.

The chain is built from TRBV3-1 (or the pseudogene TRBV3-2) and TRBJ2-3; the D gene is possibly TRBD1 (5 bases). The CDR3 consists of 16 residues. Trimming cost V 2 bases and J 1 base, with 13 bases left between them. CDR1 and CDR2 from the germline V gene are LGHDT and YNNKEL (reference sequence). The chain's CDR3 is CASSQTRVRGTDTQYF. CDR3 nucleotide sequence: TGTGCCAGCAGCCAAACCCGGGTCAGGGGCACAGATACGCAGTATTTT.

The V and J genes are TRBV4-1 and TRBJ2-5; perhaps TRBD2 as D (6 bases). V gave up 7 bases and J gave up 5 bases, with 23 bases separating them. Per the germline V gene, CDR1 is MGHRA and CDR2 is YSYEKL. The CDR3 is 16 amino acids. In DNA, the CDR3 is TGCGCCAGCACGCTGAGTGCCTTAGCGGTTTCGGAGACCCAGTACTTC. It codes for CASTLSALAVSETQYF.

The chain has TRBV27 and TRBJ2-7; D may correspond to TRBD1 or TRBD2 (5 bases each). The CDR3 spans 13 residues. Germline values: CDR1 MNHEY, CDR2 SMNVEV (reference sequence). Trimming pared 5 bases from V and 1 base from J, leaving 9 bases between. CDR3 sequence: CASSEGRSYEQYF. Here the CDR3 DNA reads TGTGCCAGCAGTGAGGGGAGATCCTACGAGCAGTACTTC.

The chain recombines TRBV5-1 with TRBJ1-1, with TRBD1 as a possible D gene (5 bases). CDR3 length equals 16 residues. CDR1 is SGHRS and CDR2 is YFSETQ in the germline V gene. V lost 2 bases, J lost 5 bases, and 19 bases lay in between. CDR3 sequence reads: CASSLTGGRERTEAFF. CDR3 DNA sequence: TGCGCCAGCAGCTTAACCGGGGGACGGGAAAGGACTGAAGCTTTCTTT.

The CDR3 is CASSVDGSSSYEQYF. The DNA for the CDR3 is TGTGCCAGCAGCGTAGACGGGAGCTCCTCCTACGAGCAGTACTTC. This chain connects TRBV9 to TRBJ2-7; TRBD2 is a possible D gene (6 bases). Germline V CDR1 and CDR2: SGDLS, YYNGEE. The V end was cut by 0 bases, the J end by 0 bases, with 10 bases between. CDR3 length: 15 amino acids.

V is TRBV5-5 and J is TRBJ2-7; D unresolved. V was trimmed by 4 bases and J by 3 bases, leaving 17 bases between them. The CDR3 runs to 15 residues. Germline V gene lookup returns CDR1 SGHKS and CDR2 YYEKEE (reference sequence). CDR3 DNA: TGTGCCAGCAGCCCTTCTCTTGACCGCCGCTACGAGCAGTACTTC. Its translation: CASSPSLDRRYEQYF.

This chain connects TRBV27 to TRBJ2-5; TRBD2 matches at 14 bases. CDR1 MNHEY and CDR2 SMNVEV come from the germline V gene (reference sequence). The CDR3 extends over 20 amino acids. The J segment lost 6 bases and the V segment lost 6 bases, leaving 21 bases of the junction unmatched. The CDR3 is CASSQTSGTSGRPLLKTQYF. The CDR3 DNA is TGTGCCAGCAGCCAGACTTCCGGGACTAGCGGGAGACCACTTCTAAAGACCCAGTACTTC.

The rearrangement joins TRBV9 to TRBJ2-5, with D maybe TRBD2 (6 bases). The CDR3 sequence is 14 residues long. Germline assignment: CDR1 SGDLS and CDR2 YYNGEE. V was pared by 0 bases and J by 3 bases, with 9 bases between. The CDR3 nucleotides read TGTGCCAGCAGCGTAGGGGGGGTGGAAGAGACCCAGTACTTC. It translates to CASSVGGVEETQYF.

This chain links TRBV6-2 or TRBV6-3 with TRBJ1-1, with 9 bases identical to TRBD1. Per the germline V gene, CDR1 is MNHEY and CDR2 is SVGEGT. CDR3 length: 15 residues. V was clipped by 5 bases and J by 4 bases; unmatched bases: 8. This CDR3 reads CASSNSGTGLTEAFF. Written as DNA, the CDR3 is TGTGCCAGCAGTAATTCCGGGACAGGGCTCACTGAAGCTTTCTTT.

This clone was detected a few times. The chain has TRBV28 and TRBJ1-3; TRBD1 agrees at 8 bases. The CDR3 sequence is 15 residues long. The ends lost 4 bases at V and 4 bases at J; junction bases unmatched: 6. The germline CDR1 and CDR2 sequences are MDHEN and SYDVKM. The CDR3 region has the DNA TGTGCCAGCAGTTGGCGGACAGGGAGAGGAAACACCATATATTTT. Amino acids: CASSWRTGRGNTIYF.

This clone was observed once. CDR3 loop: CASRRPRLDYGYTF. The CDR3 DNA follows: TGTGCCAGCAGGCGCCCTAGGCTCGACTATGGCTACACCTTC. V usage is TRBV28 and J usage is TRBJ1-2, with no clear D. Germline V lookup: CDR1 MDHEN, CDR2 SYDVKM. The CDR3 extends over 14 amino acids. V dropped 6 bases and J dropped 3 bases, with 14 bases sitting between them.

The V and J genes are TRBV5-4 and TRBJ2-7; 7 nucleotides match TRBD2. The CDR3 loop spans 13 amino acids. V was clipped by 8 bases and J by 5 bases; unmatched bases: 10. Germline CDR1 SGHNT, CDR2 YYREEE (reference sequence). The CDR3 spells CASAGEGSNEQYF. As DNA, the CDR3 is TGTGCCAGTGCGGGAGAGGGATCCAACGAGCAGTACTTC.

This chain uses TRBV7-2 with TRBJ1-5, with TRBD1 as a possible D gene (5 bases). V was shortened by 1 base and J by 7 bases, with 11 bases between the two germline ends. The CDR3 covers 14 residues. The germline gives CDR1 SGHTA, CDR2 FQGNSA. The CDR3 nucleotides read TGTGCCAGCAGCTTAGGGGGCGCAGGGCAGCCCCAGCATTTT. It specifies CASSLGGAGQPQHF.

The genes are TRBV15 and TRBJ2-1; D is perhaps TRBD1 (7 bases). This CDR3 region has 18 residues. The germline V gene encodes CDR1 LNHNV and CDR2 YYDKDF (reference sequence). The V gene lost 5 bases and the J gene lost 5 bases, with 25 bases spanning the gap. The CDR3: CATSPLWRGTAADNEQFF. The CDR3 bases are TGTGCCACCAGCCCCCTCTGGAGGGGGACAGCGGCCGACAATGAGCAGTTCTTC.

This chain links TRBV28 with TRBJ1-1; D gene uncertain. Germline CDR1 and CDR2: MDHEN and SYDVKM. The CDR3 runs 13 residues. Between the trimmed V and J ends, which lost 5 bases and 1 base, there was a span of 8 bases. CDR3 amino acids: CASSIPGNTEAFF. In nucleotides, the CDR3 is TGTGCCAGCAGTATCCCAGGGAACACTGAAGCTTTCTTT. Filled out from reference TRBV28 and TRBJ1-1, the complete variable domain reads DVKVTQSSRYLVKRTGEKVFLECVQDMDHENMFWYRQDPGLGLRLIYFSYDVKMKEKGDIPEGYSVSREKKERFSLILESASTNQTSMYLCASSIPGNTEAFFGQGTRLTVV.